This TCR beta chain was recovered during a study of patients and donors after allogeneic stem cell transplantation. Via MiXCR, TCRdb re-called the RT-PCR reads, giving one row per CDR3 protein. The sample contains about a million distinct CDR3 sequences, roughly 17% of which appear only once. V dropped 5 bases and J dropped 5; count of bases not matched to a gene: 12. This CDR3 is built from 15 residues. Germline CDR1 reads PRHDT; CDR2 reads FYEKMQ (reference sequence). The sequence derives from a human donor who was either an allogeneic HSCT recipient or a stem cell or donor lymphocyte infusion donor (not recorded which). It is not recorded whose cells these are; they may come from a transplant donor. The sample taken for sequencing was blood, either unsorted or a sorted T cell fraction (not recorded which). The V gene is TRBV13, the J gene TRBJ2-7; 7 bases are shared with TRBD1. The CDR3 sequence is CASSIDRAPHHEQYF. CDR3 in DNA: TGTGCCAGCAGCATCGACAGGGCCCCCCACCACGAGCAGTACTTC.